The clone carrying this T cell receptor beta chain was seen repeatedly, ten times or more. As yet, its antigen is unknown. Each CDR3 protein is one row after TCRdb ran MiXCR on the 5' RACE reads. The table lists 200,000 to 300,000 distinct CDR3 sequences, roughly 8.6% of them singletons. The sample is drawn from a study of CD8 T cells in ankylosing spondylitis. The CDR3 is 15 residues long. The V end lost 5 bases, the J end lost 3 bases, and 14 bases lay between the germline ends. Germline CDR1 SEHNR, CDR2 FQNEAQ (reference sequence). Broader study findings: One TCR beta motif, made up of roughly 8 highly homologous variants, appeared characteristic of ankylosing spondylitis blood.

The sequenced sample consisted of blood, either unsorted or a sorted T cell fraction (not recorded which). The TCR sequence derives from a male donor with ankylosing spondylitis or in good health (not recorded which). This chain links TRBV7-9 with TRBJ1-3; no clear D gene. The CDR3 coding sequence is TGTGCCAGCAGCCGCTGGGATGCAGATGGAAACACCATATATTTT. Its protein product is CASSRWDADGNTIYF.